This TCR beta chain is drawn from a study of blood T cell repertoires in COVID-19. Study-wide background: Samples of COVID-19 (acute and convalescent) were obtained from the United States, Italy and Spain. T cells, B-cell-depleted T cells, or PBMCs supplied cDNA or gDNA.

The data were produced by immunoSEQ multiplex PCR, yet TCRdb's version contains in-frame clones alone and is incomplete. The table has fewer than 300,000 clones, more than 75% seen once; the top ten hold about 9.2%. The CDR3 runs to 11 residues. V lost 8 bases and J lost 5; bases outside the gene matches: 2. Germline V lookup: CDR1 SNHLY, CDR2 FYNNEI. This sequence originates from a man in his forties or fifties who had recovered from COVID-19. The sequenced sample was peripheral blood. V is TRBV2 and J is TRBJ2-7; 8 bases align to TRBD1. The CDR3 sequence: CASSGGHEQYF. CDR3 sequence (DNA): TGTGCCAGCTCAGGGGGCCACGAGCAGTACTTC.